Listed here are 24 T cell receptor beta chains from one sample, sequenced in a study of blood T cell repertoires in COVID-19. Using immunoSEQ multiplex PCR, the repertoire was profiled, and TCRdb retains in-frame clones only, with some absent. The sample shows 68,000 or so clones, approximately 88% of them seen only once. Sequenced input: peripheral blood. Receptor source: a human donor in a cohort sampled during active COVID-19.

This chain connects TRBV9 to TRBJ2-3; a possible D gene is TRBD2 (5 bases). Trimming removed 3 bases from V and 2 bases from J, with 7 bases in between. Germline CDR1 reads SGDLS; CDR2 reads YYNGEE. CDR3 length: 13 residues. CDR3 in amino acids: CASSADSTDTQYF. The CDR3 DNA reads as TGTGCCAGCAGCGCGGACTCCACAGATACGCAGTATTTT. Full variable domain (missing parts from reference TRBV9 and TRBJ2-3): DSGVTQTPKHLITATGQRVTLRCSPRSGDLSVYWYQQSLDQGLQFLIQYYNGEERAKGNILERFSAQQFPDLHSELNLSSLELGDSALYFCASSADSTDTQYFGPGTRLTVL.

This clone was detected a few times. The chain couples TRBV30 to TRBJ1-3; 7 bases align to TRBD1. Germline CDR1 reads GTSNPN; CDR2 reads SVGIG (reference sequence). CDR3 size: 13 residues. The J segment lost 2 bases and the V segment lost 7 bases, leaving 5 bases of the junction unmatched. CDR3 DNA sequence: TGTGCCTCCCGACAGGGCGCTGGAAACACCATATATTTT. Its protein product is CASRQGAGNTIYF.

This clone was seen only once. The CDR3 DNA is TGTGCCAGCAGCTTAGGGGAGACTAGCGGGAGCGCTGAGCAGTTCTTC. It specifies CASSLGETSGSAEQFF. J is TRBJ2-1 and V is TRBV7-2; 12 bases fit TRBD2. The CDR3 runs 16 residues. V lost 1 base to trimming and J lost 9 bases; unmatched junction nucleotides: 7. The germline CDR1 and CDR2 sequences are SGHTA and FQGNSA.

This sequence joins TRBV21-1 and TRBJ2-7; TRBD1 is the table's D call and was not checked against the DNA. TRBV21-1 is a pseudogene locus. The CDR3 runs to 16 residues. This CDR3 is CASGLNSGTDPYEQYF. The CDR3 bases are TGTGCCAGCGGCTTAAACTCCGGGACAGACCCCTACGAGCAGTACTTC.

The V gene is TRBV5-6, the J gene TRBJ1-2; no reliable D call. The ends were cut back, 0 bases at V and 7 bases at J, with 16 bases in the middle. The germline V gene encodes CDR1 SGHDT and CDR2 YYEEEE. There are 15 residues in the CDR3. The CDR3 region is CASSLVSSGRGGYTF. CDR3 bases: TGTGCCAGCAGCTTGGTCTCTTCGGGGAGAGGTGGCTACACCTTC. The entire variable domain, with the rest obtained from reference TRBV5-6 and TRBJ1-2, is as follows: DAGVTQSPTHLIKTRGQQVTLRCSPKSGHDTVSWYQQALGQGPQFIFQYYEEEERQRGNFPDRFSGHQFPNYSSELNVNALLLGDSALYLCASSLVSSGRGGYTFGSGTRLTVV.

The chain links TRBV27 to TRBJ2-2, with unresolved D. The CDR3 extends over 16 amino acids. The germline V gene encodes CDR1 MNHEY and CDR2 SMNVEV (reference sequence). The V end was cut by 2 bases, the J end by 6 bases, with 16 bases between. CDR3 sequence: CASSLRAQIRAGELFF. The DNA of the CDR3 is TGTGCCAGCAGTTTAAGAGCGCAGATACGGGCCGGGGAGCTGTTTTTT.

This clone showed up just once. CDR3 residues: CASSFRGTGYGYTF. Written as DNA, the CDR3 is TGTGCCAGCAGTTTCCGCGGGACAGGCTATGGCTACACCTTC. This sequence joins TRBV28 and TRBJ1-2; 8 nucleotides align to TRBD1. CDR1 MDHEN and CDR2 SYDVKM come from the germline V gene. J gave up 4 bases and V 3 bases, and 4 bases lay outside the gene matches. The CDR3 sequence is 14 residues long.

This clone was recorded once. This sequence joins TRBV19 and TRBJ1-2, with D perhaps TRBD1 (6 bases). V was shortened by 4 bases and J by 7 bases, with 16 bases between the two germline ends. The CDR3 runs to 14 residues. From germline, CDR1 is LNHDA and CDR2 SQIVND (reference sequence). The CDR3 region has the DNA TGTGCCAGTAGTAAAGACTCCGGGACACGTGGCTACACCTTC. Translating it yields CASSKDSGTRGYTF.

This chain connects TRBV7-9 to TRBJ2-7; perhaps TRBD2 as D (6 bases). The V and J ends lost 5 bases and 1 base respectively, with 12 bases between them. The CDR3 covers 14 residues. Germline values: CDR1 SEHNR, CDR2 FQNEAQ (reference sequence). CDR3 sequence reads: CASSLTGGSYEQYF. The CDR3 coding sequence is TGTGCCAGCAGCCTAACCGGGGGATCCTACGAGCAGTACTTC.

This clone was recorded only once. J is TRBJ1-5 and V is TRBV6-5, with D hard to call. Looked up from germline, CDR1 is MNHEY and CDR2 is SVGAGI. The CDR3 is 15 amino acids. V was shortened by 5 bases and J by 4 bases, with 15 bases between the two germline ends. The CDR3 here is CASSLTGRENQPQHF. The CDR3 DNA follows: TGTGCCAGCAGTCTAACCGGGAGGGAGAATCAGCCCCAGCATTTT.

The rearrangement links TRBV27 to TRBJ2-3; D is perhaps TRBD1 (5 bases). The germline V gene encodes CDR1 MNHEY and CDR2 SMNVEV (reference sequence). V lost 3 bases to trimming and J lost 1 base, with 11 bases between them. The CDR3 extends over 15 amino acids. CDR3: CASSFLPRGTDTQYF. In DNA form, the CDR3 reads TGTGCCAGCAGTTTTCTTCCCAGGGGCACAGATACGCAGTATTTT.

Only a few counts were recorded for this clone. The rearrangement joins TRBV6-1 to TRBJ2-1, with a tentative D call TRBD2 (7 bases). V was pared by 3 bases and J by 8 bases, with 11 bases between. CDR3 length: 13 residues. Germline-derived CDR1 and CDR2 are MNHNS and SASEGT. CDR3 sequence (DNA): TGTGCCAGCAGTGACGTGGGGGGGCATGAGCAGTTCTTC. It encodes CASSDVGGHEQFF.

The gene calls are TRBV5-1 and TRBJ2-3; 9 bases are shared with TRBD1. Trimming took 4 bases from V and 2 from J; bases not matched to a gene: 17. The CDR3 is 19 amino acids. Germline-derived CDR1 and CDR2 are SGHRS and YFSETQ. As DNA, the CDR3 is TGCGCCAGCAGCCCCCGGCACAGGGGGCTCGCGCGACCCACAGATACGCAGTATTTT. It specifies CASSPRHRGLARPTDTQYF.

In nucleotides, the CDR3 is TGTGCCAGCACAGGAATGAACACTGAAGCTTTCTTT. Residues: CASTGMNTEAFF. The chain couples TRBV2 to TRBJ1-1, with D unresolved. In germline, CDR1 is SNHLY, CDR2 FYNNEI. Trimming took off 7 bases at V and 0 bases at J, with 6 bases between the two ends. CDR3 size: 12 residues.

For the CDR3, the DNA is TGTGCCAGCAGCTTATCGAAGGGACAGGGCACCATATATTTT. Translation: CASSLSKGQGTIYF. V gene TRBV11-2 combines with J gene TRBJ1-3, with 9 bases matching TRBD1. CDR1 and CDR2 from the germline V gene are SGHAT and FQNNGV. The V and J ends lost 2 bases and 9 bases, in that order; junction bases with no gene match: 5. This CDR3 contains 14 residues.

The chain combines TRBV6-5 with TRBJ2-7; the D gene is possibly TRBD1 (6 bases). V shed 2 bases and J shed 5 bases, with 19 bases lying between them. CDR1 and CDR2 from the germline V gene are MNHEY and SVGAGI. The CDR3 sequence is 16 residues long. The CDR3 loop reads CASSYGTQGNRHEQYF. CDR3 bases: TGTGCCAGCAGTTACGGGACCCAGGGGAATCGCCACGAGCAGTACTTC.

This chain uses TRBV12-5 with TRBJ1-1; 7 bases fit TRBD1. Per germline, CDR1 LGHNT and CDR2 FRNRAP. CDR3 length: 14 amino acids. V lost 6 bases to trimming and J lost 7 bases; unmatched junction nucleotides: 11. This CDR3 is CASGSDRSRHEAFF. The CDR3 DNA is TGTGCTAGTGGGTCGGACAGGTCGAGGCATGAAGCTTTCTTT.

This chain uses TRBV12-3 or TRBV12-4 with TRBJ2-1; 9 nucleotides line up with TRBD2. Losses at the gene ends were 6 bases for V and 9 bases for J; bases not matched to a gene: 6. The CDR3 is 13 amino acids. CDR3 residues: CASSRTSAGEQFF. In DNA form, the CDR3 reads TGTGCCAGCAGCCGGACTAGCGCGGGTGAGCAGTTCTTC.

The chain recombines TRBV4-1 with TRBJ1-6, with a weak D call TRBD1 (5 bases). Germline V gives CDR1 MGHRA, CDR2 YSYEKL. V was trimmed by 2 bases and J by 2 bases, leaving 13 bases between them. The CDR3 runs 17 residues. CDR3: CASSQPRQGPYNSPLHF. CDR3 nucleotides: TGCGCCAGCAGCCAACCCAGGCAGGGCCCCTATAATTCACCCCTCCACTTT.

CDR3 in DNA: TGTGCCAGCGTCAGGGGTAACTATGGCTACACCTTC. Encoded protein: CASVRGNYGYTF. The chain recombines TRBV28 with TRBJ1-2, with D possibly being TRBD1 (6 bases). The V and J ends lost 8 bases and 1 base respectively, with 8 bases between them. In germline, CDR1 is MDHEN, CDR2 SYDVKM. The CDR3 loop spans 12 amino acids.

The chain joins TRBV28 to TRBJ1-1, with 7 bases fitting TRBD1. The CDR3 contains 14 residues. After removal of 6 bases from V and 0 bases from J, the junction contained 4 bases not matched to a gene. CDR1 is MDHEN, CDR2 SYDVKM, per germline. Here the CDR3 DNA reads TGTGCCAGCAGCCCGACAGGGTTGAACACTGAAGCTTTCTTT. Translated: CASSPTGLNTEAFF.

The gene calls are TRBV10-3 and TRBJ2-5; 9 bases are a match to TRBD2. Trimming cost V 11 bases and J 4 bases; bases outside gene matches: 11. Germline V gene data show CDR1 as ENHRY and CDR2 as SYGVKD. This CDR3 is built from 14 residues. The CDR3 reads CASRTPAGGETQYF. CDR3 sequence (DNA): TGTGCCTCCCGCACTCCAGCGGGAGGAGAGACCCAGTACTTC.

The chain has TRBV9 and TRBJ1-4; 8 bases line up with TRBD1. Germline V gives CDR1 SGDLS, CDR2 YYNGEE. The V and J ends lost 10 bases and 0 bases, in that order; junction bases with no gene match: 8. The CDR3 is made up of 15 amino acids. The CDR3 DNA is TGTGCCTCCGGGACAGGCCATGCAACTAATGAAAAACTGTTTTTT. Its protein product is CASGTGHATNEKLFF.

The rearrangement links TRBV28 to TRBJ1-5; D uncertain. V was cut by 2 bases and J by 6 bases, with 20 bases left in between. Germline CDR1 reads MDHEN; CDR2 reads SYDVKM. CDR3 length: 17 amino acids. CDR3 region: CASSLIRQRGLGQPQHF. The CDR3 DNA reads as TGTGCCAGCAGTTTAATTCGACAACGTGGGTTAGGTCAGCCCCAGCATTTT.